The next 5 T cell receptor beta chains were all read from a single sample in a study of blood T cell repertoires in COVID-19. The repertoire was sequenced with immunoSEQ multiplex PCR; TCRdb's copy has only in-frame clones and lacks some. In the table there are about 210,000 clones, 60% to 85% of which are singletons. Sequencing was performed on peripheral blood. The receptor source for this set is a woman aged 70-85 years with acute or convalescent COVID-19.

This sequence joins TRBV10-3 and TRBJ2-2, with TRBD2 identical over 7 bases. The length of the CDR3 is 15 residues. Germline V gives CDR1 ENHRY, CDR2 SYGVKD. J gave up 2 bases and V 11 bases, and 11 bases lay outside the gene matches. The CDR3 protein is CASLGGATNTGELFF. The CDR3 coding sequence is TGTGCCTCCTTGGGAGGGGCCACCAACACCGGGGAGCTGTTTTTT.

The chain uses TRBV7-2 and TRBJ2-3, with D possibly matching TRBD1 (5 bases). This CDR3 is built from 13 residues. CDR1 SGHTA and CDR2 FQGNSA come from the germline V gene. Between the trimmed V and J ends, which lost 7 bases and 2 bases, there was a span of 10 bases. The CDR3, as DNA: TGTGCCAGCATGACAGACTTCACAGATACGCAGTATTTT. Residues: CASMTDFTDTQYF.

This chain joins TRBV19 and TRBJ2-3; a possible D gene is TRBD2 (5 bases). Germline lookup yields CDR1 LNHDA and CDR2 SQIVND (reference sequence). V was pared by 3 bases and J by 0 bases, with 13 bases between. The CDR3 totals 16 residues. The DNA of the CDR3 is TGTGCCAGTAGTATGCGGCTAGCAAGTAGCACAGATACGCAGTATTTT. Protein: CASSMRLASSTDTQYF.

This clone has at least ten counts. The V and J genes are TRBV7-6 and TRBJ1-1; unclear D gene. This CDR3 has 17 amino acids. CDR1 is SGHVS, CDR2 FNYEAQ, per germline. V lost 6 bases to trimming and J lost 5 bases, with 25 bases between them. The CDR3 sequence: CASRNIIWSGEGTEAFF. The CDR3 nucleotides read TGTGCCAGCAGGAACATTATCTGGAGCGGTGAAGGGACTGAAGCTTTCTTT.

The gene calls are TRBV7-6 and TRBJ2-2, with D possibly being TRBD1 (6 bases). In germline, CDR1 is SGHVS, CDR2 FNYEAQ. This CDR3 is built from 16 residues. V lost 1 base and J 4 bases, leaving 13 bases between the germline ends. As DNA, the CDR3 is TGTGCCAGCAGCTTAGAGATGGCAGGGGTCACCGGGGAGCTGTTTTTT. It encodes CASSLEMAGVTGELFF.